The entry below gives a single T cell receptor beta chain sequence along with its context. As yet, its antigen is unknown. The entry originates in a study of glioma-infiltrating T cells. This CDR3 has 15 amino acids. The germline V and J ends were trimmed by 1 base and 8 bases, with 20 bases remaining between them. The germline CDR1 and CDR2 sequences are DFQATT and SNEGSKA (reference sequence). General study points: Non-neoplastic patients had below-expected tissue-blood divergence, while all gliomas exceeded expectation.

Amplification of TCR alpha and beta CDR3 regions from RNA used iRepertoire nested multiplex PCR. Input was 100-400 ng of tissue mRNA or PBMC total RNA. TCRdb passed the multiplex PCR reads through MiXCR, listing each CDR3 protein once. The data show under 200,000 distinct CDR3 sequences, roughly 32% seen once. The J gene is TRBJ1-2, the V gene TRBV20-1; D not certain. This clonotype originated in a human donor with low-grade glioma or glioblastoma, undergoing nonglioma brain surgery, or in good health (not recorded which). Sample: glioma tissue, nonneoplastic brain tissue, or PBMCs (not recorded which). Here the CDR3 reads CSARVSSTVGTGYTF. The CDR3 DNA sequence: TGCAGTGCTAGAGTCTCGTCAACGGTGGGCACGGGCTACACCTTC.